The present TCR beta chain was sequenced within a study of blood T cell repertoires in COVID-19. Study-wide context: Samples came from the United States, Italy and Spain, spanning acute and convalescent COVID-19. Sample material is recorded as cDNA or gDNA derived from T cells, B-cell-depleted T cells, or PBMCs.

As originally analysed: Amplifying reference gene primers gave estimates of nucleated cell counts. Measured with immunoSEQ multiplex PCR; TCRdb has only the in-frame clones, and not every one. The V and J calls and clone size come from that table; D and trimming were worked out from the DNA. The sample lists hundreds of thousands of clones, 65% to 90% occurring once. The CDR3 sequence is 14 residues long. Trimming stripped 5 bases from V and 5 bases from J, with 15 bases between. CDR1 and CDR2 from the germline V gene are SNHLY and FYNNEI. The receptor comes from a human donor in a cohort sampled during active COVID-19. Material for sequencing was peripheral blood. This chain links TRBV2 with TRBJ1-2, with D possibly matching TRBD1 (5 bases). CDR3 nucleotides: TGTGCCAGCAGTCCTTCCCGGGGGAGGTATGGCTACACCTTC. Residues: CASSPSRGRYGYTF.